This T cell receptor (beta chain) was recovered during a study of siplizumab effects on memory and regulatory T cells. Study results and limitations: Mappable alloreactive CD4+ clones averaged around 69% Treg-derived with siplizumab versus 26.9% in controls.

The CDR3 is made up of 14 amino acids. The V and J ends lost 0 bases and 4 bases respectively, with 12 bases between them. Per the germline V gene, CDR1 is GTSNPN and CDR2 is SVGIG (reference sequence). Notes on this clone: Its antigen is not known.

Data came from immunoSEQ multiplex PCR; TCRdb stores just in-frame clones and leaves some out. The data show about 110,000 clones, with 85% to 95% seen just once and 0.32% held by the top ten. Sequencing used CD4+ T cells sorted from blood. The chain employs TRBV30 and TRBJ1-2; D uncertain. This TCR was sampled from a human donor in good health. Here the CDR3 DNA reads TGTGCCTGGAGTGTACCCCCAGGTGGCTATGGCTACACCTTC. It yields the protein CAWSVPPGGYGYTF.